Below are 32 T cell receptor beta chains sequenced from a single sample in a study of blood T cell repertoires in COVID-19. Measured with immunoSEQ multiplex PCR; TCRdb has only the in-frame clones, and not every one. Of under 300,000 clones in the sample, around 90% are singletons; the top ten hold approximately 1.9%. Sequencing was carried out using PBMCs or T cells enriched from blood (not recorded which). The receptor set was obtained from a woman under 30 who had recovered from COVID-19.

The rearrangement joins TRBV5-4 to TRBJ1-1, with D perhaps matching TRBD1 (6 bases). Between the trimmed V and J ends, which lost 6 bases and 1 base, there was a span of 13 bases. CDR1 and CDR2 (germline): SGHNT, YYREEE (reference sequence). The CDR3 runs to 14 residues. CDR3 amino acids: CASIEGGRNTEAFF. The CDR3 region has the DNA TGTGCCAGCATCGAAGGGGGTCGGAACACTGAAGCTTTCTTT.

The V gene is TRBV5-1, the J gene TRBJ2-7, with D maybe TRBD1 (5 bases). Trimming removed 0 bases at V and 3 bases at J, with 10 bases between. The CDR3 runs 14 residues. Germline values: CDR1 SGHRS, CDR2 YFSETQ. CDR3 in amino acids: CASSLEGPVYEQYF. CDR3 bases: TGCGCCAGCAGCTTGGAGGGGCCTGTCTACGAGCAGTACTTC. Combining the CDR3 with reference TRBV5-1 and TRBJ2-7 gives the whole variable domain KAGVTQTPRYLIKTRGQQVTLSCSPISGHRSVSWYQQTPGQGLQFLFEYFSETQRNKGNFPGRFSGRQFSNSRSEMNVSTLELGDSALYLCASSLEGPVYEQYFGPGTRLTVT.

This clone was picked up many times. The chain uses TRBV7-9 and TRBJ2-1; tentatively, D is TRBD1 (6 bases). This CDR3 has 16 residues. Trimming took 5 bases from V and 8 from J, leaving 22 bases between them. CDR1 and CDR2 from the germline V gene are SEHNR and FQNEAQ (reference sequence). The CDR3 protein is CASSPTRTDKGDEQFF. The CDR3 bases are TGTGCCAGCAGCCCTACCAGGACAGACAAGGGCGATGAGCAGTTCTTC.

The chain employs TRBV5-1 and TRBJ1-2; D ambiguous. V was shortened by 8 bases and J by 0 bases, with 11 bases between the two germline ends. The CDR3 has 13 amino acids. CDR1 SGHRS and CDR2 YFSETQ come from the germline V gene. The CDR3 nucleotides read TGCGCCAGTGCGGCGGAGGCTAACTATGGCTACACCTTC. It is translated as CASAAEANYGYTF.

The V and J genes are TRBV11-3 and TRBJ1-2; a weak D match, TRBD1 (5 bases). Per the germline V gene, CDR1 is SGHNT and CDR2 is YENEEA. The CDR3 length is 14 residues. V gave up 0 bases and J gave up 8 bases, with 13 bases separating them. The CDR3 DNA reads as TGTGCCAGCAGCTTAGACCCAGGGCGGAGCGGCTACACCTTC. It is translated as CASSLDPGRSGYTF.

The chain recombines TRBV19 with TRBJ1-1, with D tentatively TRBD1 (5 bases). This CDR3 has 15 amino acids. V was cut by 4 bases and J by 10 bases, with 22 bases left in between. From germline, CDR1 is LNHDA and CDR2 SQIVND (reference sequence). The CDR3 DNA follows: TGTGCCAGTAGTACCCCCCAAACAGGTCCACAAGGAGCTTTCTTT. Translated: CASSTPQTGPQGAFF.

This chain joins TRBV9 and TRBJ1-2; D is possibly TRBD1 (6 bases). The germline gives CDR1 SGDLS, CDR2 YYNGEE. CDR3 length equals 15 residues. V was clipped by 2 bases and J by 8 bases, with 19 bases between them. The CDR3 DNA sequence: TGTGCCAGCAGCGTGCCCAGCAGGGGAACGGCGGGCTACACCTTC. As protein: CASSVPSRGTAGYTF.

The chain carries TRBV9 and TRBJ1-5; D is uncertain. The V end lost 0 bases, the J end lost 5 bases, and 9 bases lay between the germline ends. Germline CDR1 and CDR2: SGDLS and YYNGEE. The CDR3 spans 14 residues. The CDR3 spells CASSVDEGDQPQHF. The CDR3 region has the DNA TGTGCCAGCAGCGTAGACGAGGGAGATCAGCCCCAGCATTTT.

The chain combines TRBV18 with TRBJ1-6; 7 nucleotides match TRBD1. Unmatched junction bases numbered 9, after V lost 4 bases and J lost 0 bases. CDR1 and CDR2 (germline): KGHSH, LQKENI. This CDR3 is 18 amino acids long. CDR3 loop: CASSQGQPRGSYNSPLHF. Written as DNA, the CDR3 is TGTGCCAGCTCACAGGGACAGCCGAGGGGCTCCTATAATTCACCCCTCCACTTT.

This clone was counted between two and nine times. The rearrangement joins TRBV15 to TRBJ1-1, with 8 bases matching TRBD1. CDR1 is LNHNV, CDR2 YYDKDF, per germline (reference sequence). V lost 3 bases and J lost 0; bases outside the gene matches: 0. The CDR3 has 14 residues. The CDR3 nucleotides are TGTGCCACCAGCAGCAGGGGGCTGAACACTGAAGCTTTCTTT. It yields the protein CATSSRGLNTEAFF.

V usage is TRBV5-6 and J usage is TRBJ1-1; the D is unclear. The CDR3 is 12 amino acids. Germline loops: CDR1 SGHDT, CDR2 YYEEEE. V lost 4 bases, J lost 7 bases, and 11 bases lay in between. Here the CDR3 reads CASSRIRGEAFF. CDR3 bases: TGTGCCAGCAGCCGTATCAGAGGTGAAGCTTTCTTT.

This rearrangement joins TRBV24-1 to TRBJ2-1; TRBD1 might be the D (5 bases). Germline V gene lookup returns CDR1 KGHDR and CDR2 SFDVKD. Trimming cost V 7 bases and J 10 bases, with 13 bases left between them. The CDR3 runs 12 residues. The DNA for the CDR3 is TGTGCCACCAGGGGGATCCAGGGAGAGCAGTTCTTC. The encoded protein is CATRGIQGEQFF.

The V call is TRBV6-5, the J call TRBJ2-2; 8 bases agree with TRBD1. V lost 6 bases, J lost 5 bases, and 5 bases stayed unmatched. The germline V gene has CDR1 MNHEY and CDR2 SVGAGI. The CDR3 contains 14 residues. The CDR3 region is CASRQGVGTGELFF. CDR3 nucleotides: TGTGCCAGCAGACAGGGGGTGGGAACCGGGGAGCTGTTTTTT.

The genes are TRBV2 and TRBJ1-5; 9 bases align to TRBD1. The germline V gene encodes CDR1 SNHLY and CDR2 FYNNEI. Trimming took 6 bases from V and 6 from J; bases not matched to a gene: 9. The CDR3 covers 15 residues. DNA of the CDR3: TGTGCCAGCAGATACAGGACAGGGGCAAGTCAGCCCCAGCATTTT. This codes for CASRYRTGASQPQHF.

The chain couples TRBV28 to TRBJ2-3; the D gene is possibly TRBD2 (5 bases). Trimming removed 1 base at V and 6 bases at J, with 11 bases between. From germline, CDR1 is MDHEN and CDR2 SYDVKM. The CDR3 runs 14 residues. This CDR3 is CASSLFSSGDTQYF. The CDR3 DNA follows: TGTGCCAGCAGTTTATTCTCCTCGGGGGATACGCAGTATTTT.

The rearrangement joins TRBV10-3 to TRBJ2-7; 8 bases line up with TRBD1. The CDR3 is 15 residues long. Germline CDR1 ENHRY, CDR2 SYGVKD. V was pared by 4 bases and J by 1 base, with 6 bases of the junction left unmatched. The CDR3 protein is CAISVAGGESYEQYF. Here the CDR3 DNA reads TGTGCCATCAGTGTGGCAGGGGGCGAGTCCTACGAGCAGTACTTC.

V gene TRBV24-1 combines with J gene TRBJ1-2; D is perhaps TRBD1 (5 bases). Deletions cut 4 bases from V and 4 bases from J, with 12 bases between. Germline CDR1 KGHDR, CDR2 SFDVKD. The length of the CDR3 is 14 residues. The CDR3: CATSETRGSYGYTF. As DNA, the CDR3 is TGTGCCACCAGTGAGACAAGGGGCAGCTATGGCTACACCTTC.

This chain links TRBV14 with TRBJ2-7; D gene ambiguous. Trimming removed 1 base from V and 0 bases from J, with 7 bases in between. From germline, CDR1 is SGHDN and CDR2 FVKESK. The CDR3 consists of 14 residues. The CDR3 DNA is TGTGCCAGCAGCCAAGTAACCAGCTCCTACGAGCAGTACTTC. This sequence encodes CASSQVTSSYEQYF.

The rearrangement joins TRBV18 to TRBJ1-2; D is uncertain. Germline CDR1 reads KGHSH; CDR2 reads LQKENI. Trimming pared 3 bases from V and 1 base from J, leaving 24 bases between. There are 19 residues in the CDR3. The CDR3 sequence is CASSPRDLAVSTINYGYTF. CDR3 in DNA: TGTGCCAGCTCACCCCGGGATCTAGCGGTGTCTACGATTAACTATGGCTACACCTTC.

The chain joins TRBV27 to TRBJ2-3, with D uncertain. This CDR3 region has 12 residues. With 6 bases removed from V and 0 bases from J, the gap between germline ends came to 4 bases. CDR1 is MNHEY, CDR2 SMNVEV, per germline (reference sequence). The CDR3 nucleotides are TGTGCCAGCAGCCGTAGCACAGATACGCAGTATTTT. Protein: CASSRSTDTQYF.

The chain uses TRBV19 and TRBJ1-5; D might be TRBD1 (6 bases). The germline V and J ends were trimmed by 4 bases and 4 bases, with 11 bases remaining between them. Germline V gene sequence: CDR1 LNHDA, CDR2 SQIVND (reference sequence). The CDR3 is made up of 14 amino acids. CDR3 in DNA: TGTGCCAGTAGTAAAGACAGGCTGAATCAGCCCCAGCATTTT. This translates into CASSKDRLNQPQHF.

The chain uses TRBV29-1 and TRBJ1-1; tentative D call: TRBD1 (5 bases). There are 11 residues in the CDR3. CDR1 is SQVTM and CDR2 is ANQGSEA in the germline V gene. V dropped 8 bases and J dropped 1 base, with 8 bases sitting between them. The CDR3 spells CSFDRNTEAFF. CDR3 sequence (DNA): TGCAGCTTCGACAGGAACACTGAAGCTTTCTTT.

Only a few counts were recorded for this clone. The chain joins TRBV19 to TRBJ2-7; D might be TRBD1 (6 bases). The CDR3 totals 16 residues. With 4 bases removed from V and 2 bases from J, the gap between germline ends came to 18 bases. Looked up from germline, CDR1 is LNHDA and CDR2 is SQIVND (reference sequence). CDR3 nucleotides: TGTGCCAGTAGTACGATTTACAGGGATGAACCCTACGAGCAGTACTTC. Residues: CASSTIYRDEPYEQYF.

This clone was observed a single time. The rearrangement joins TRBV5-5 to TRBJ2-7; the D is unclear. Deletions cut 5 bases from V and 5 bases from J, with 8 bases between. Germline V gives CDR1 SGHKS, CDR2 YYEKEE (reference sequence). This CDR3 comprises 11 residues. The CDR3 DNA follows: TGTGCCAGCAGTTCGGTCGACGAGCAGTACTTC. Amino acid sequence: CASSSVDEQYF.

This chain joins TRBV10-3 and TRBJ1-5; D is unresolved. CDR1 ENHRY and CDR2 SYGVKD come from the germline V gene. The CDR3 contains 15 residues. V gave up 0 bases and J gave up 7 bases, with 13 bases separating them. In nucleotides, the CDR3 is TGTGCCATCAGTGAGTCGGGAGGTCTAGGACAGCCCCAGCATTTT. As protein: CAISESGGLGQPQHF.

The V gene is TRBV9, the J gene TRBJ1-2; D is possibly TRBD1 (5 bases). The CDR3 spans 13 residues. The V gene's germline CDR1 is SGDLS and CDR2 YYNGEE. The ends were cut back, 4 bases at V and 4 bases at J, with 11 bases in the middle. In DNA form, the CDR3 reads TGTGCCAGCAGCCAGGGAACCGGCTATGGCTACACCTTC. Translating gives CASSQGTGYGYTF.

In regard to this clone: In the same sample, other DNA sequences code for this CDR3. The chain has TRBV3-1 (or the pseudogene TRBV3-2) and TRBJ2-7; perhaps TRBD2 as D (6 bases). The germline V gene encodes CDR1 LGHDT and CDR2 YNNKEL (reference sequence). With 3 bases removed from V and 0 bases from J, the gap between germline ends came to 6 bases. The CDR3 loop spans 13 amino acids. The CDR3 loop reads CASSQRGSYEQYF. DNA for the CDR3: TGTGCCAGCAGCCAGCGGGGCTCCTACGAGCAGTACTTC.

This sequence joins TRBV4-2 and TRBJ1-3; D unclear. The germline V and J ends were trimmed by 0 bases and 6 bases, with 15 bases remaining between them. The CDR3 loop spans 16 amino acids. Looked up from germline, CDR1 is LGHNA and CDR2 is YNFKEQ. CDR3 DNA sequence: TGTGCCAGCAGCCAAGAGGAAGACTACTCTAAAAACACCATATATTTT. This gives the protein CASSQEEDYSKNTIYF.

The V call is TRBV10-2, the J call TRBJ1-5; D gene uncertain. The CDR3 consists of 14 residues. Germline CDR1 and CDR2: WSHSY and SAAADI. V lost 0 bases and J lost 4, with 7 bases in between. The chain's CDR3 is CASSESGRNQPQHF. The CDR3 nucleotides read TGCGCCAGCAGTGAGTCGGGCAGAAATCAGCCCCAGCATTTT.

The chain is built from TRBV6-2 or TRBV6-3 and TRBJ1-5; TRBD1 might be the D (5 bases). Germline assignment: CDR1 MNHEY and CDR2 SVGEGT. Trimming shortened V by 6 bases and J by 4 bases, and 13 bases separated the two germline ends. This CDR3 contains 14 residues. The CDR3 nucleotides read TGTGCCAGCAGCCACGGACAACGTAATCAGCCCCAGCATTTT. This sequence encodes CASSHGQRNQPQHF.

This clone has a single count. The chain carries TRBV15 and TRBJ1-4, with TRBD1 matching over 8 bases. V lost 6 bases and J lost 4; bases outside the gene matches: 10. In germline, CDR1 is LNHNV, CDR2 YYDKDF (reference sequence). The CDR3 consists of 16 residues. CDR3 in DNA: TGTGCCACCAGTTTGGGAACCGGACAGGGTAATGAAAAACTGTTTTTT. Its translation: CATSLGTGQGNEKLFF.

The chain links TRBV14 to TRBJ2-3; D might be TRBD2 (6 bases). Germline assignment: CDR1 SGHDN and CDR2 FVKESK. The germline V and J ends were trimmed by 0 bases and 0 bases, with 13 bases remaining between them. The CDR3 has 17 amino acids. CDR3 nucleotides: TGTGCCAGCAGCCAAGATCGGGCGGGACCTAGCACAGATACGCAGTATTTT. Residues: CASSQDRAGPSTDTQYF.